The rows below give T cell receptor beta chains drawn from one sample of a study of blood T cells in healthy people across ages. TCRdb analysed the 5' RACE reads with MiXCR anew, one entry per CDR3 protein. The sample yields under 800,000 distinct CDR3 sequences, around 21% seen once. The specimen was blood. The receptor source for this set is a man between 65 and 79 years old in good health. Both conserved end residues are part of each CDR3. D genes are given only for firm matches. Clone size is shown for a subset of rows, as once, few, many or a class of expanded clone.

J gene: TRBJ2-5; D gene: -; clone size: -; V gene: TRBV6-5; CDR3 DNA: TGTGCGACACCCTTGGGGCAGTACTTC; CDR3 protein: CATPLGQYF
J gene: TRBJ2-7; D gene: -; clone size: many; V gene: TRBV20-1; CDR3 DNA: TGCAGTGCTAGAGATGAACAGAAGTACGAGCAGTACTTC; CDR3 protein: CSARDEQKYEQYF
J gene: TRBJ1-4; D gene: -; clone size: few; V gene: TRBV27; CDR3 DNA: TGTGCCAGCGGGCCGGGGGGGACAACTAATGAAAAACTGTTTTTT; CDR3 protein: CASGPGGTTNEKLFF
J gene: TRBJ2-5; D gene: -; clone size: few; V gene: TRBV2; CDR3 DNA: TGTGCCAGTCAGGACGAGCGAGACAAATCCCAGTACTTC; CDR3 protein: CASQDERDKSQYF
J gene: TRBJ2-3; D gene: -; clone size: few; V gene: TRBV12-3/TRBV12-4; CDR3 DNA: TGTGCCGGCAGTCCTACAGGGCAGAGCACAGATACGCAGTATTTT; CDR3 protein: CAGSPTGQSTDTQYF
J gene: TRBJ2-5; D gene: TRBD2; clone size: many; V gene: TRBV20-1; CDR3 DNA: TGCAGTGCTAGAGATAGGAGCGGGAGGGCCGCGAGAATAGAGACCCAGTACTTC; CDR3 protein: CSARDRSGRAARIETQYF
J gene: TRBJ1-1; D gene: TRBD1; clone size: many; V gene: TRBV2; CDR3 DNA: TGTGCCAGCAGTGAGCAAAGGGACAGTGAAGCTTTCTTT; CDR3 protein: CASSEQRDSEAFF
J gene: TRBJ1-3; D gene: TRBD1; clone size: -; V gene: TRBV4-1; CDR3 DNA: TGCGCCAGCAGCCAAGATACAGGGGTGGGTGGAAACACCATATATTTT; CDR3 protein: CASSQDTGVGGNTIYF
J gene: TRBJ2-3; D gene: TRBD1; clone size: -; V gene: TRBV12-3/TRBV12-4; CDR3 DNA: TGTGCCAGCAGTCCTGGACAGGGACCCACAGATACGCAGTATTTT; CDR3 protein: CASSPGQGPTDTQYF
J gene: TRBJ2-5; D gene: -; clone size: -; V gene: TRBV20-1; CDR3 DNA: TGCAGTGCTAGCGCCGACGGCCAAGAGACCCAGTACTTC; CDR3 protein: CSASADGQETQYF
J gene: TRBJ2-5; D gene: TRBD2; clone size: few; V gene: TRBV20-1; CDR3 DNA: TGCAGTGCTAGGACCGGGACTAAGACACAAGAGACCCAGTACTTC; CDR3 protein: CSARTGTKTQETQYF
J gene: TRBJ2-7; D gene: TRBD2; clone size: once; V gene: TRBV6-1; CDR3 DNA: TGTGCCAGCAGTGAAAAGTATGGGACTAGCCACCCCTACGAGCAGTACTTC; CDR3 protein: CASSEKYGTSHPYEQYF
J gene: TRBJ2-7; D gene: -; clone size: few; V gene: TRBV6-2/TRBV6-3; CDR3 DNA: TGTGCCAGCAGTTACGGGTGGGGGCCGACCTACGAGCAGTACTTC; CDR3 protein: CASSYGWGPTYEQYF
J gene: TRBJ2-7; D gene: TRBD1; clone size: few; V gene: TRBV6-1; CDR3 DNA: TGTGCCAGCAGCGATGGGACAGGGAGGTACGAGCAGTACTTC; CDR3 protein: CASSDGTGRYEQYF
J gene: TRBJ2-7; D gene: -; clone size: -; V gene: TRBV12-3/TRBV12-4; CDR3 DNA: TGTGCCAGCACTCCGGGACGTTCCTACGAGCAGTACTTC; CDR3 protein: CASTPGRSYEQYF
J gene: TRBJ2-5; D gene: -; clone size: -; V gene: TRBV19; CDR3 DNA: TGTGCCAGTAGTGTAACAGGGGCCGACCCATCCCGGGAGATCCAGTACTTC; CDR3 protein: CASSVTGADPSREIQYF
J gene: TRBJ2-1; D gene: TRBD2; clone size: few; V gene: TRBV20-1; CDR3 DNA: TGCAGTGCTAGAGACGGGACTAGCGGGATGGATGAGCAGTTCTTC; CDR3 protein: CSARDGTSGMDEQFF
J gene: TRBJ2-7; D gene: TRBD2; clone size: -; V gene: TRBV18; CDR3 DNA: TGTGCCAGCTCACAAACTAGCGGCACTACCTACGAGCAGTACTTC; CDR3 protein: CASSQTSGTTYEQYF
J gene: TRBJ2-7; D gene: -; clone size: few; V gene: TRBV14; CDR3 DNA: TGTGCCAGCAGCCAGCAGCTAGCGCGCGAGCAGTACTTC; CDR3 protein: CASSQQLAREQYF
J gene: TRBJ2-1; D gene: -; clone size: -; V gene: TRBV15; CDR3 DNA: TGTGCCACCAGCAGAGATATGGGGGTTAGTGAGCAGTTCTTC; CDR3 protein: CATSRDMGVSEQFF
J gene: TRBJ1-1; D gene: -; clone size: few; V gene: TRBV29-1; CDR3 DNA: TGCAGCGTCTCGCACGGGGTTACTGAAGCTTTCTTT; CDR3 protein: CSVSHGVTEAFF
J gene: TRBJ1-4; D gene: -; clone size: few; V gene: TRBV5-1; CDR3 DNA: TGCGCCAGCAGCGAAAGGACCGGGGCTCGGGGTGAAAAACTGTTTTTT; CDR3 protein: CASSERTGARGEKLFF
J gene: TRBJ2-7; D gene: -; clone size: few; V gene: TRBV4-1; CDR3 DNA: TGCGCCAGCAGCCAAGGGGGCGGGAAACCCTACGAGCGGTACTTC; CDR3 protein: CASSQGGGKPYERYF
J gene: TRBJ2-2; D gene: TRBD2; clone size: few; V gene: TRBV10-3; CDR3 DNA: TGTGCCATCAGCAGACCGGGACTAGCGGGAGGAGCAGGGGAGCTGTTTTTT; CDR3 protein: CAISRPGLAGGAGELFF
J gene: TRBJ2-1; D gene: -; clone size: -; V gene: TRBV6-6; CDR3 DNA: TGTGCCAGCAGTCGCGGACTAACCTACAATGAGCAGTTCTTC; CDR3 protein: CASSRGLTYNEQFF
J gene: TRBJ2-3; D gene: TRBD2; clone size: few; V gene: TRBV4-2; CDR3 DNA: TGTGCCAGCAGCCAAGAAGCAGCGGGAGCAGATACGCAGTATTTT; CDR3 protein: CASSQEAAGADTQYF
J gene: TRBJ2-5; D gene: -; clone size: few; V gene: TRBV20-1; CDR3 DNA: TGCAGTGCTGCCGGGGACTCGTCCCGCGGGGAGACCCAGTACTTC; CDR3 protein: CSAAGDSSRGETQYF
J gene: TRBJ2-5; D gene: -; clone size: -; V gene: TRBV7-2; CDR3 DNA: TGTGCCAGCAGCTTTCCGGTGACCCAGTACTTC; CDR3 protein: CASSFPVTQYF
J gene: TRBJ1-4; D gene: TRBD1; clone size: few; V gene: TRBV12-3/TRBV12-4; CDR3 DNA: TGTGCCGGCAGTCTCGGACAGGGAGGTGAAAAACTGTTTTTT; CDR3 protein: CAGSLGQGGEKLFF
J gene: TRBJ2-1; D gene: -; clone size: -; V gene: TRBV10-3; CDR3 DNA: TGTGCCATCAGGCAGGGGAGTGACAAGCCTGAGCAGTTCTTC; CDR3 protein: CAIRQGSDKPEQFF
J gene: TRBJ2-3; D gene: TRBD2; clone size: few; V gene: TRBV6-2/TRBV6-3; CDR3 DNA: TGTGCCAGCAGTATATTTAGCGGGAGGGCCGGAAAAACAGATACGCAGTATTTT; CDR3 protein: CASSIFSGRAGKTDTQYF
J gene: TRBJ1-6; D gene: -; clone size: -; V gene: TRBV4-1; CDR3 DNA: TGCGCCAGCAGCCAACCGGGAAGCTCCTATAATTCACCCCTCCACTTT; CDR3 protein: CASSQPGSSYNSPLHF
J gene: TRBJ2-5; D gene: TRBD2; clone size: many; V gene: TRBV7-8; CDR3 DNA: TGTGCCAGCAGCTCTGGCCTAGCGGCTCCGCTTTCCGGGGAGACCCAGTACTTC; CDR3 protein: CASSSGLAAPLSGETQYF
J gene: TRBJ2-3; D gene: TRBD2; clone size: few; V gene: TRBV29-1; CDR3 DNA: TGCAGCGTTGCACTCCCTGCAAGCGGGAGGACAGATACGCAGTATTTT; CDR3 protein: CSVALPASGRTDTQYF
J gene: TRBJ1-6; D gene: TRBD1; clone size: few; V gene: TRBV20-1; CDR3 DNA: TGCAGTGCTAGCGGGACAGAGAATTCACCCCTCCACTTT; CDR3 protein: CSASGTENSPLHF
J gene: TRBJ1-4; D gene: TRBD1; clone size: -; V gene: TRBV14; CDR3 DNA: TGTGCCAGCAGCCAACAGGGGGCTTTAAATGAAAAACTGTTTTTT; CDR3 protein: CASSQQGALNEKLFF
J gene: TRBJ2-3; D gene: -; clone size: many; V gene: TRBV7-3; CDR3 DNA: TGTGCCAGCAGCTTAACGGGGGGTGGAACAGATACGCAGTATTTT; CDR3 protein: CASSLTGGGTDTQYF
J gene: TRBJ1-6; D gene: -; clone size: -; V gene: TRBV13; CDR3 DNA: TGTGCCAGCAGCTCAGGGAGTTCACCCCTCCACTTT; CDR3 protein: CASSSGSSPLHF
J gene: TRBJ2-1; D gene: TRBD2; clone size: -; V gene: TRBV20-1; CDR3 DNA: TGCAGTGCTAGTAGGTCTAGCGGGAGGGTCAATGAGCAGTTCTTC; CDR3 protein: CSASRSSGRVNEQFF
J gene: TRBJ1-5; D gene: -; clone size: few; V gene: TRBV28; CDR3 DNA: TGTGCCAGCAGGCCCGGGGGCACTCAGCCCCAGCATTTT; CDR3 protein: CASRPGGTQPQHF
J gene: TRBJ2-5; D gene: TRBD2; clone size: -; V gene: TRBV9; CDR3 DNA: TGTGCCAGCAGCGTAGCGCCCAGCGGGAGTGTAGAGACCCAGTACTTC; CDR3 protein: CASSVAPSGSVETQYF
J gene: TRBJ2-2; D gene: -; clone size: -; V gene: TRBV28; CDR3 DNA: TGTGCCAGCGGCGTCGGCCCGGAAAACACCGGGGAGCTGTTTTTT; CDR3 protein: CASGVGPENTGELFF
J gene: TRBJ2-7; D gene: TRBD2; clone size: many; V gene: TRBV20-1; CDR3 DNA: TGCAGTGCAAGGACTAGCGGGAGCTCCTACGAGCAGTACTTC; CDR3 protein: CSARTSGSSYEQYF
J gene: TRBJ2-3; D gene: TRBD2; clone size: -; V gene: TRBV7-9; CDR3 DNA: TGTGCCAGCAGCCAATCAGCGGGAGGGATAGATACGCAGTATTTT; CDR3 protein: CASSQSAGGIDTQYF
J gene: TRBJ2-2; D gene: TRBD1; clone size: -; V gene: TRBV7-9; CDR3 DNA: TGTGCCAGCAGCCGACAGGGGACAGTCACCGGGGAGCTGTTTTTT; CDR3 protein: CASSRQGTVTGELFF
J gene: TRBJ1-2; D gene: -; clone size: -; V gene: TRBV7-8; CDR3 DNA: TGTGCCAGCAGCTTGAGGTCAGAGTATGGCTACACCTTC; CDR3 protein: CASSLRSEYGYTF
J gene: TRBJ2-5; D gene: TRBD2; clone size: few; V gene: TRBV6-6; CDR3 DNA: TGTGCCAGCAGTTCTCGAGGGGAGGGCCCACAAGAGACCCAGTACTTC; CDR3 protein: CASSSRGEGPQETQYF
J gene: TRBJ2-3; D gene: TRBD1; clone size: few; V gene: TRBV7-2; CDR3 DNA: TGTGCCAGCAGCTTAGGGTCCCCGACAGGGGGCACAGATACGCAGTATTTT; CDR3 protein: CASSLGSPTGGTDTQYF
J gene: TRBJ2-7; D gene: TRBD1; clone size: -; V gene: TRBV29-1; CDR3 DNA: TGCAGCGTGGAGACAGGGGTGGCCTACGAGCAGTACTTC; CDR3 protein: CSVETGVAYEQYF
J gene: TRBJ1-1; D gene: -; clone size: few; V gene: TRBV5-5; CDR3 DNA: TGTGCCAGCAGCTTGGCGGGGGAACGGCAAGACACTGAAGCTTTCTTT; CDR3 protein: CASSLAGERQDTEAFF
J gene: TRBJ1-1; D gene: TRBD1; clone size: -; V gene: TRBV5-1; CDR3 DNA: TGCGCCAGCAGGCCGACAGGGTCTCTTTCCACTGAAGCTTTCTTT; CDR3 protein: CASRPTGSLSTEAFF
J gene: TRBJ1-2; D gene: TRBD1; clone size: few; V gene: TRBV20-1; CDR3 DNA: TGCAGTGCTTCTCCTCGGACAGGGGAGGTTGGCTACACCTTC; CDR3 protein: CSASPRTGEVGYTF
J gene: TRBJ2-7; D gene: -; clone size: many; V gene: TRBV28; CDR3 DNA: TGTGCCAGCAGTTACGGTGCGATTTCCTACGAGCAGTACTTC; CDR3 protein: CASSYGAISYEQYF
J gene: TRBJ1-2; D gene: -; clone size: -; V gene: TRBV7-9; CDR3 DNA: TGTGCCAGCAGCTTAGCCAGGGCTTATGGCTACACCTTC; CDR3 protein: CASSLARAYGYTF
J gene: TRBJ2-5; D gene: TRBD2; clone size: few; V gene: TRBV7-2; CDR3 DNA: TGTGCCAGCAGCCCGACTAGCGGGAGAGAGACCCAGTACTTC; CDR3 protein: CASSPTSGRETQYF